What follows describes a single TCR beta chain. Antigen specificity is unknown. The source of the sample is a study of blood T cells in healthy people across ages. The study's findings and limits: With age, beta diversity per million T cells declined roughly linearly, significantly by 30 to 50. A greater number of naive CD4+ cells and higher diversity distinguished long-lived donors from aged donors. Unknown CMV status may confound age-related changes in expanded clones.

Then a second PCR, running roughly 7 to 11 cycles, was carried out with a sample-barcoded 5' primer and a J-beta primer mix. Every sample gave at least 3 million paired-end reads containing CDR3. Each CDR3 protein gets one entry after TCRdb re-called the 5' RACE reads with MiXCR. The sample carries about 1.8 million distinct CDR3 sequences, approximately 50% recorded once. The germline V and J ends were trimmed by 0 bases and 2 bases, with 7 bases remaining between them. CDR1 and CDR2 (germline): MNHEY, SMNVEV (reference sequence). The CDR3 runs to 14 residues. The TCR sequence derives from a woman between 35 and 50 years old in good health. The chain has TRBV27 and TRBJ1-1; D remains ambiguous. Sequenced: blood. The CDR3 loop is CASSLSGFNTEAFF. In DNA, the CDR3 is TGTGCCAGCAGTTTATCGGGGTTTAACACTGAAGCTTTCTTT.